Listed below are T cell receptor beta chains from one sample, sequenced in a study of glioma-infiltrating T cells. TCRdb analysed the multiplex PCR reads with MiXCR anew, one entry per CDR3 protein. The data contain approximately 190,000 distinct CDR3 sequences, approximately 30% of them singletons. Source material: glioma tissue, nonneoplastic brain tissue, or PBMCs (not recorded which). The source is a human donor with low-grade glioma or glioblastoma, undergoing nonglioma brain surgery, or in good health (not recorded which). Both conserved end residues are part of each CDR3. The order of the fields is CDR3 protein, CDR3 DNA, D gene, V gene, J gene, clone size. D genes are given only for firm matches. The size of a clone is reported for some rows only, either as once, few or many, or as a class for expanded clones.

CDR3: CASSGVGGDIAGADNEQFF
DNA: TGTGCCAGCAGTGGTGTAGGGGGGGATATAGCGGGAGCGGACAATGAGCAGTTCTTC
D: TRBD2
V: TRBV12-3/TRBV12-4
J: TRBJ2-1
size: few

CDR3: CASSLLGFSGNTIYF
DNA: TGCGCCAGCAGCTTGTTGGGTTTCTCTGGAAACACCATATATTTT
D: .
V: TRBV5-1
J: TRBJ1-3
size: few

CDR3: CASSPDQGRYAETQYF
DNA: TGTGCCAGTAGTCCAGACCAGGGGAGGTATGCGGAGACCCAGTACTTC
D: .
V: TRBV19
J: TRBJ2-5
size: many

CDR3: CASSPTIEGGTYEQYF
DNA: TGCGCCAGCAGCCCGACTATCGAGGGGGGCACCTACGAGCAGTACTTC
D: .
V: TRBV5-1
J: TRBJ2-7
size: few

CDR3: CSARDRRAGKNEAFF
DNA: TGCAGTGCTAGAGATAGGAGGGCAGGAAAAAATGAAGCTTTCTTT
D: .
V: TRBV20-1
J: TRBJ1-1
size: many

CDR3: CASSISSGSGYEQYF
DNA: TGTGCCAGCAGTATTTCTAGCGGGAGTGGCTACGAGCAGTACTTC
D: TRBD2
V: TRBV27
J: TRBJ2-7
size: many

CDR3: CASSFVTGSSYNEQFF
DNA: TGTGCCAGCAGCTTTGTGACAGGGAGCTCCTACAATGAGCAGTTCTTC
D: TRBD1
V: TRBV11-2
J: TRBJ2-1
size: few

CDR3: CASSSASGRYNSPLHF
DNA: TGTGCCAGCAGTTCGGCTTCGGGCAGATATAATTCACCCCTCCACTTT
D: .
V: TRBV28
J: TRBJ1-6
size: many

CDR3: CASRTLGTGAGEQYF
DNA: TGTGCCAGCAGAACCCTTGGGACAGGGGCCGGCGAGCAGTACTTC
D: TRBD1
V: TRBV6-1
J: TRBJ2-7
size: many

CDR3: CASMEREYTYTQYF
DNA: TGTGCCAGCATGGAGCGGGAGTACACATATACGCAGTATTTT
D: TRBD2
V: TRBV25-1
J: TRBJ2-3
size: .

CDR3: CATGLAGGADTQYF
DNA: TGCGCCACCGGACTAGCGGGAGGTGCAGATACGCAGTATTTT
D: TRBD2
V: TRBV5-1
J: TRBJ2-3
size: many

CDR3: CSASSGTSGSYNEQFF
DNA: TGCAGTGCTAGTTCCGGGACTAGCGGGAGCTACAATGAGCAGTTCTTC
D: TRBD2
V: TRBV20-1
J: TRBJ2-1
size: many

CDR3: CASSRLVRSEQYF
DNA: TGCGCCAGCAGCCGACTAGTTCGTAGTGAGCAGTACTTC
D: .
V: TRBV6-6
J: TRBJ2-7
size: .

CDR3: CATSGCVSRAEGTDTQYF
DNA: TGTGCCACCAGTGGTTGCGTAAGCAGGGCGGAAGGCACAGATACGCAGTATTTT
D: .
V: TRBV24-1
J: TRBJ2-3
size: .

CDR3: CASSLSADQPQHF
DNA: TGTGCCAGCAGCTTAAGCGCTGACCAGCCCCAGCATTTT
D: .
V: TRBV7-2
J: TRBJ1-5
size: .

CDR3: CASRGGGSTEAFF
DNA: TGTGCCAGCAGAGGGGGGGGGAGCACTGAAGCTTTCTTT
D: .
V: TRBV6-1
J: TRBJ1-1
size: .

CDR3: CVSSLNHQPQHF
DNA: TGTGTTAGCAGTTTAAATCATCAGCCCCAGCATTTT
D: .
V: TRBV28
J: TRBJ1-5
size: .

CDR3: CASSQDAGTGIRQYF
DNA: TGTGCCAGCAGCCAAGACGCGGGGACAGGGATTCGACAGTACTTC
D: TRBD1
V: TRBV3-1
J: TRBJ2-4
size: .

CDR3: CASSLWQGSNEQYF
DNA: TGTGCCAGCAGTTTGTGGCAGGGATCGAACGAGCAGTACTTC
D: .
V: TRBV27
J: TRBJ2-7
size: many

CDR3: CASSLVQERAFF
DNA: TGTGCCAGCAGCTTAGTCCAGGAGAGAGCTTTCTTT
D: .
V: TRBV7-9
J: TRBJ1-1
size: few

CDR3: CASSRRGGAETQYF
DNA: TGTGCCAGCAGTCGCCGTGGGGGGGCAGAGACCCAGTACTTC
D: .
V: TRBV28
J: TRBJ2-5
size: many

CDR3: CASSGRSYEQYF
DNA: TGTGCCAGTAGCGGACGGTCCTACGAGCAGTACTTC
D: .
V: TRBV19
J: TRBJ2-7
size: many

CDR3: CASSLSDSADTQYF
DNA: TGTGCCAGCAGTTTATCGGACTCCGCAGATACGCAGTATTTT
D: .
V: TRBV27
J: TRBJ2-3
size: many

CDR3: CASSRTAYEAFF
DNA: TGTGCCAGCAGTCGGACAGCTTATGAAGCTTTCTTT
D: .
V: TRBV12-3/TRBV12-4
J: TRBJ1-1
size: .

CDR3: CSASSQGFYEQYF
DNA: TGCAGTGCCAGCAGTCAGGGGTTCTACGAGCAGTACTTC
D: .
V: TRBV20-1
J: TRBJ2-7
size: .

CDR3: CASSPLTSGRRNEQFF
DNA: TGTGCCAGCTCACCCCTGACTAGCGGGAGAAGGAATGAGCAGTTCTTC
D: TRBD2
V: TRBV18
J: TRBJ2-1
size: .

CDR3: CASSLEGTTYNEQFF
DNA: TGCGCCAGCAGCTTGGAGGGGACAACCTACAATGAGCAGTTCTTC
D: .
V: TRBV5-1
J: TRBJ2-1
size: few

CDR3: CASSQEGWSSTDTQYF
DNA: TGCGCCAGCAGCCAAGAAGGATGGTCTAGCACAGATACGCAGTATTTT
D: .
V: TRBV4-3
J: TRBJ2-3
size: many

CDR3: CSARKTQNLYEQYF
DNA: TGCAGTGCTAGAAAAACACAGAACCTTTACGAGCAGTACTTC
D: .
V: TRBV20-1
J: TRBJ2-7
size: many

CDR3: CASNQGTEAFF
DNA: TGTGCCAGCAATCAGGGCACTGAAGCTTTCTTT
D: .
V: TRBV6-2/TRBV6-3
J: TRBJ1-1
size: many

CDR3: CASRYRGGGEAFF
DNA: TGTGCCAGCAGATACAGGGGGGGGGGTGAAGCTTTCTTT
D: TRBD1
V: TRBV28
J: TRBJ1-1
size: .